This T cell receptor (beta chain) is drawn from a study of T cells in localized non-small cell lung cancer. The protocol was immunoSEQ multiplex PCR, while the TCRdb copy is restricted to in-frame clones and leaves out a portion. The repertoire holds 20,000 to 25,000 clones, with 75% to 90% as singletons. Overall study results and limits: Adjacent lung had a median approximately 57 of the 100 largest tumor clones.

Germline values: CDR1 SGHNT, CDR2 YYREEE (reference sequence). V lost 0 bases to trimming and J lost 2 bases, with 13 bases between them. The CDR3 extends over 16 amino acids. Concerning this clone itself: The antigen is not known.

This chain connects TRBV5-4 to TRBJ2-3; the D gene could be TRBD1 or TRBD2 (6 bases each). The receptor was derived from a man between 40 and 75 years old with stage II squamous cell lung carcinoma. The source was PBMCs, collected before any cancer treatment. The CDR3 sequence is CASSLAGAFNTDTQYF. The CDR3 nucleotides read TGTGCCAGCAGCTTGGCGGGGGCCTTTAACACAGATACGCAGTATTTT.